The source of this TCR beta chain is a study of blood T cell repertoires in COVID-19 (dated by TCRdb to 2018 to 2020). For the study in its entirety: Samples covering the acute and convalescent phases of COVID-19 were provided by collaborators in the United States, Italy and Spain. The prospective study material was composed of cDNA or gDNA derived from T cells, B-cell-depleted T cells, or PBMCs. The dataset comprised deeply sampled blood TCRbeta repertoires from subjects exposed to, actively infected with, or recovered from COVID-19. The repertoires were released in a freely available public database meant as a resource for research on the immune response to SARS-CoV-2. The samples were drawn from the first 160 participants of the ongoing ImmuneRACE study and from over a thousand subjects provided by 6 global collaborators. Nearly every sample came with metadata listing a de-identified subject ID, COVID-19 status, age in years and sex. Where HLA class I and class II types were available, the types were taken from metadata supplied by the sample provider, not from assay-based typing. Summary of the overall study and its limitations: Clinical and demographic metadata were provided uncurated, with the amount varying by source and participant.

As concerns this clone: Its antigen remains unidentified. The junction differs from germline at one of its ends, possibly a read error.

The immunoSEQ Assay, a bias-controlled multiplex PCR, was used to amplify TCRbeta CDR3 regions from genomic DNA. The original methods were these. Nucleated cell counts per sample were estimated from amplification of reference gene primers within the assay. Sequence reads were collapsed and filtered to measure the absolute abundance of every unique TCRbeta CDR3 rearrangement. For each sample, productive Simpson clonality was calculated by taking the square root of Simpson's diversity index across productive rearrangements. This is the immuneACCESS table as TCRdb keeps it, with only in-frame sequences that have V and J called. A part of the clones is gone; compared with another copy, unresolved V genes explain less than half, and the rest is unexplained. V and J calls and clone size are given by that table; D and trimming were obtained from the DNA. Across this sample there are around 110,000 clones, with around nine tenths seen only once. The ten largest clones represent almost 4.5% of the sample.

Collaborating institutions collected whole blood in K2EDTA tubes following their own protocols. For TCRbeta analysis, collaborators shipped samples in one of three forms: frozen whole blood, isolated PBMCs, or DNA extracted from either of those sample types. As encoded in the germline V gene (reference sequence), CDR1 is LNHDA while CDR2 is SQIVND. The CDR3 has 16 amino acids, counting the end cysteine and phenylalanine. The entry retains the CDR3 DNA only, 48 bases that are in frame from base 1. The chain is assembled from TRBV19 and TRBJ2-1; 7 junctional bases match TRBD1. Sequenced sample: peripheral blood. The TCR sequence derives from a middle-aged man with acute or convalescent COVID-19. The nucleotide sequence reads as follows: TGTGCCAGTAGTATACCCGACAGGGTCAGCTACAGTGAGCAGTTCTTC. Translation gives CASSIPDRVSYSEQFF.